These T cell receptor beta chains were read from a single sample in a study of cytomegalovirus exposure and HLA in healthy donors. Data came from immunoSEQ multiplex PCR; TCRdb stores just in-frame clones and leaves some out. Of 200,000 or so clones listed, around 85% were seen once; the top ten hold about 1.7%. The sequenced sample consisted of PBMCs. The receptors originated from a man between 50 and 59 years old in good health and CMV-seronegative. The CDR3 runs from the conserved cysteine through the conserved F or W. The D gene is left open where the match is weak. Only some rows state a clone size, as once, few, many or a class for expanded clones.

size	V	J	D	CDR3	DNA
once	TRBV4-2	TRBJ2-2	TRBD2	CASSQERLAGGPSGELFF	TGTGCCAGCAGCCAAGAAAGGCTAGCGGGAGGGCCGAGCGGGGAGCTGTTTTTT
few	TRBV20-1	TRBJ1-5	.	CSAEGSQPQHF	TGCAGTGCCGAAGGGAGTCAGCCCCAGCATTTT
.	TRBV18	TRBJ1-3	.	CASSPRAAGLSGNTIYF	TGTGCCAGCTCACCCAGGGCGGCAGGCCTCTCTGGAAACACCATATATTTT
.	TRBV2	TRBJ2-4	.	CASSAVAKNIQYF	TGTGCCAGCAGTGCAGTAGCCAAAAACATTCAGTACTTC
once	TRBV19	TRBJ1-1	.	CASSIGALNTEAFF	TGTGCCAGTAGTATTGGGGCTTTGAACACTGAAGCTTTCTTT
.	TRBV25-1	TRBJ2-3	TRBD1	CASSKDRGTDTQYF	TGTGCCAGCAGCAAGGACAGGGGGACAGATACGCAGTATTTT
.	TRBV6-5	TRBJ2-2	.	CASSFQGGNTGELFF	TGTGCCAGCAGTTTCCAGGGTGGGAACACCGGGGAGCTGTTTTTT
.	TRBV27	TRBJ2-2	.	CASSPRNTGELFF	TGTGCCAGCAGTCCCAGGAACACCGGGGAGCTGTTTTTT
.	TRBV6-5	TRBJ1-1	.	CASTNGIEAFF	TGTGCCAGCACCAACGGGATTGAAGCTTTCTTT
.	TRBV5-1	TRBJ2-7	.	CASSFIQGGSYEQYF	TGCGCCAGCAGCTTTATACAAGGGGGTTCCTACGAGCAGTACTTC
.	TRBV6-1	TRBJ1-2	.	CASRGSNYGYTF	TGTGCCAGCAGAGGGAGTAACTATGGCTACACCTTC
.	TRBV2	TRBJ2-3	TRBD2	CASSEALGLAGGDTQYF	TGTGCCAGCAGTGAAGCCCTGGGACTAGCGGGAGGGGATACGCAGTATTTT
.	TRBV27	TRBJ1-2	TRBD1	CASSAGTGYGYTF	TGTGCCAGCAGCGCGGGGACAGGCTATGGCTACACCTTC
.	TRBV27	TRBJ1-4	.	CASSLSARGIPNEKLFF	TGTGCCAGCAGTTTATCAGCCAGGGGCATCCCCAATGAAAAACTGTTTTTT
.	TRBV6-6	TRBJ1-5	TRBD1	CASSYASGGSNQPQHF	TGTGCCAGCAGTTATGCCTCAGGGGGAAGCAATCAGCCCCAGCATTTT
.	TRBV6-5	TRBJ2-5	.	CASSYGSQTQYF	TGTGCCAGCAGTTACGGGAGTCAGACCCAGTACTTC
.	TRBV5-1	TRBJ1-5	.	CASSLGGLNSNQPQHF	TGCGCCAGCAGCTTGGGGGGGCTAAATAGCAATCAGCCCCAGCATTTT
.	TRBV7-9	TRBJ1-1	.	CASSRETGGNTEAFF	TGTGCCAGCAGCCGAGAGACAGGCGGGAACACTGAAGCTTTCTTT
.	TRBV7-6	TRBJ2-2	.	CASSPQGNTGELFF	TGTGCCAGCAGCCCCCAGGGGAACACCGGGGAGCTGTTTTTT
.	TRBV19	TRBJ2-7	TRBD1	CASSAGQGISNEQYF	TGTGCCAGTAGCGCGGGACAGGGGATTTCCAACGAGCAGTACTTC
.	TRBV21-1	TRBJ1-6	.	CASPKHRLNNSPLHF	TGTGCCAGCCCCAAGCACAGGCTCAATAATTCACCCCTCCACTTT
.	TRBV5-4	TRBJ2-2	TRBD2	CASSFRGGGGELFF	TGTGCCAGCAGCTTCCGGGGGGGTGGCGGGGAGCTGTTTTTT
once	TRBV11-2	TRBJ2-3	.	CASSFRSKTDTQYF	TGTGCCAGCAGCTTTCGTTCTAAAACAGATACGCAGTATTTT
.	TRBV5-1	TRBJ2-2	TRBD1	CASSPTGGVPGELFF	TGCGCCAGCAGCCCCACAGGGGGAGTACCCGGGGAGCTGTTTTTT
.	TRBV2	TRBJ2-5	.	CASGGTVQETQYF	TGTGCCAGCGGGGGGACAGTACAAGAGACCCAGTACTTC